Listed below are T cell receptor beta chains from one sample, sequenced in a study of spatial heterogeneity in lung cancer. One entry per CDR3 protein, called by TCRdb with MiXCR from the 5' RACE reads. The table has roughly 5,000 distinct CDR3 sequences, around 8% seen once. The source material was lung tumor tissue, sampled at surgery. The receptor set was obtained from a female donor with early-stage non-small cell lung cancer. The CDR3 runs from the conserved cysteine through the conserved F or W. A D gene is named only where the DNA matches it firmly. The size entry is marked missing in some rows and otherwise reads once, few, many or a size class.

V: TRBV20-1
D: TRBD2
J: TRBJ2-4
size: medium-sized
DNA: TGCAGTGCTAGAGGGGTTCTAGCGGTAGCCAAAAACATTCAGTACTTC
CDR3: CSARGVLAVAKNIQYF

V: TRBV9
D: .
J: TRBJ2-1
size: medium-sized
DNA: TGTGCCAGCAGCGCCGGGGCCAACAATGAGCAGTTCTTC
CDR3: CASSAGANNEQFF

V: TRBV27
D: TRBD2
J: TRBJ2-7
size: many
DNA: TGTGCCAGCAGTTCACTAGCGGAAGTGCAGTACTTC
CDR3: CASSSLAEVQYF

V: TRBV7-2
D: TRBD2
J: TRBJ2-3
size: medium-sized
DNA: TGTGCCAGCAGCTTAGTAGGGACTAGCGGGGCGGAAGATACGCAGTATTTT
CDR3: CASSLVGTSGAEDTQYF

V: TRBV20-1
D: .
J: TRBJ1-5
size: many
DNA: TGCAGTGCTAGGAGTCTACCCAATCAGCCCCAGCATTTT
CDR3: CSARSLPNQPQHF

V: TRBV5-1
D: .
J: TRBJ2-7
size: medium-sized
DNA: TGCGCCAGCAGCTTGCAAGTCAGGGGCGAGGGCTACGAGCAGTACTTC
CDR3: CASSLQVRGEGYEQYF

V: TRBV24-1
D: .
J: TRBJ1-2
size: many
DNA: TGTGCCACCAGTTCTTCCGGCGTCACCCTAACTGCTGACTATGGCTACACCTTC
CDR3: CATSSSGVTLTADYGYTF

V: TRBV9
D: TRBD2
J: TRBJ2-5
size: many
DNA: TGTGCCAGCAGCATCGGACTAGCGGGGCAAGAGACCCAGTACTTC
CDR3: CASSIGLAGQETQYF

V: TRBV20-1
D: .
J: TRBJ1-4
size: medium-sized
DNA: TGCAGTGCTAGTCCCACGGCTAATGAAAAACTGTTTTTT
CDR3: CSASPTANEKLFF

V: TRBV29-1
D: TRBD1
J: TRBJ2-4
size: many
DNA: TGCAGCGTTGAAGGGACAGGGGAAGACATTCAGTACTTC
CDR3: CSVEGTGEDIQYF

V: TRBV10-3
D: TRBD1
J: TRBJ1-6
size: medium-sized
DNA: TGTGCCATCACCGGGACAGACAATTCACCCCTCCACTTT
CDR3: CAITGTDNSPLHF

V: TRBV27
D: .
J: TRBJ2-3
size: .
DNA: TGTGCCAGCCGAATAGCGGTTTCAGATACGCAGTATTTT
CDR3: CASRIAVSDTQYF

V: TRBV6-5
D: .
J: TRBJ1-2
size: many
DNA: TGTGCCAGCAGTTACTCGAAGTCCAGGGCTCGGGGCTACACCTTC
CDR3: CASSYSKSRARGYTF

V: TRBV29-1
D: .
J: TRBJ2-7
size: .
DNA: TGCAGCGTCAAGGCCAACTCCTACGAGCAGTACTTC
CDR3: CSVKANSYEQYF

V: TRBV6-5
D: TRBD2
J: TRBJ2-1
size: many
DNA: TGTGCCAGCAGTTTCTTATCACTAGCGGGGGGCTACAATGAGCAGTTCTTC
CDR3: CASSFLSLAGGYNEQFF

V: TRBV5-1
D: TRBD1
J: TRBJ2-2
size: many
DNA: TGCGCCAGCAGCCTCGGACAGGGTGGCACCGGGGAGCTGTTTTTT
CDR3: CASSLGQGGTGELFF

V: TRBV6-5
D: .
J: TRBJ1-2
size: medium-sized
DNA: TGTGCCAGCACCAGGGTTTCAGCTAACTATGGCTACACCTTC
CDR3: CASTRVSANYGYTF

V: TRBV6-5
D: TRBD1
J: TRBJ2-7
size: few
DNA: TGTGCCAGCAGGGGCCCGGGACAGGGGGCTAACGAGCAGTACTTC
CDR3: CASRGPGQGANEQYF

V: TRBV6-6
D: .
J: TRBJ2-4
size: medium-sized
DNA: TGTGCCAGCAGTCCAGGAGGGAAATTAGGGATTCAGTACTTC
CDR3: CASSPGGKLGIQYF

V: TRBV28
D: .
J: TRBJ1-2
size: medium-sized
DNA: TGTGCCAGCAGTTTAACCGATGGAGTCTATGGCTACACCTTC
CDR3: CASSLTDGVYGYTF

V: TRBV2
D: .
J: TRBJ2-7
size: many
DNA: TGTGCCAGCAGCGGAGGCGGAGAGCAGTACTTC
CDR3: CASSGGGEQYF

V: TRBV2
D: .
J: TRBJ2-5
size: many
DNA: TGTGCCAGCAGTGGGAACAGGAGACAAGAGACCCAGTACTTC
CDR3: CASSGNRRQETQYF

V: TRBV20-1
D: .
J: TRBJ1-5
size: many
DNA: TGCAGTGCTAGACACCCGGGACACCAGGGGTTTCGCAATCAGCCCCAGCATTTT
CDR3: CSARHPGHQGFRNQPQHF

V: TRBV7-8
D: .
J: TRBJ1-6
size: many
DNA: TGTGCCAGCTCCCAGGCTAGGAATTCACCCCTCCACTTT
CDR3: CASSQARNSPLHF

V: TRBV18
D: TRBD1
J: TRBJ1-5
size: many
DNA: TGTGCCAGCTCACCAACGGACAGGGGTAATCAGCCCCAGCATTTT
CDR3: CASSPTDRGNQPQHF

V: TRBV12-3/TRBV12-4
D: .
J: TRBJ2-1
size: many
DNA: TGTGCCAGCAGTTCCAGCCGTCCTAATGAGCAGTTCTTC
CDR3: CASSSSRPNEQFF

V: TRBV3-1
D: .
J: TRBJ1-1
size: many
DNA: TGTGCCAGCAGCCAAGAACCGGCCAGCCGGGGGAACACTGAAGCTTTCTTT
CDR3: CASSQEPASRGNTEAFF

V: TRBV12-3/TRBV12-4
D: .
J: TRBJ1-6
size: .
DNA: TGTGCCAGCAGCCTTAGCTCCTATAATTCACCCCTCCACTTT
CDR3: CASSLSSYNSPLHF

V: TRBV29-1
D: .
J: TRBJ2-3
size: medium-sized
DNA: TGCAGCGTTGAGGACAACACAGATACGCAGTATTTT
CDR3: CSVEDNTDTQYF

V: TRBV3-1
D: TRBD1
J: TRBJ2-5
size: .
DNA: TGTGCCAGCAGCCGAAAGGACAGGGCCCGAGAGACCCAGTACTTC
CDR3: CASSRKDRARETQYF

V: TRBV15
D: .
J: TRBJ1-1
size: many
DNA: TGTGCCACCAGCCGAGGGCAGGGGTATACTGAAGCTTTCTTT
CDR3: CATSRGQGYTEAFF

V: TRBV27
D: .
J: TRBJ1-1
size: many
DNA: TGTGCCAGCAGTTTCCGGAACACTGAAGCTTTCTTT
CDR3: CASSFRNTEAFF

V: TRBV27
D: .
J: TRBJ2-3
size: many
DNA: TGTGCCAGCAGTTTAGGAGGGAGCCGACAGTATTTT
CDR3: CASSLGGSRQYF

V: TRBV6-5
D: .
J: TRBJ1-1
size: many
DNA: TGTGCCAGCAGTTACTTTGGGACTCCGGAAGCTTTCTTT
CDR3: CASSYFGTPEAFF

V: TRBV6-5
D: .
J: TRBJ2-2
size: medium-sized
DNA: TGTGCCAGCAGTTACAGGGGGGCGAACACCGGGGAGCTGTTTTTT
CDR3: CASSYRGANTGELFF

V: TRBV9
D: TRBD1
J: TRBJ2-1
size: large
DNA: TGTGCCAGCAGCCCGATACAGGGGGTAAATGAGCAGTTCTTC
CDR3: CASSPIQGVNEQFF

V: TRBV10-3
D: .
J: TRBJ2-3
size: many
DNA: TGTGCATCTTCCTTCTTGGGATCTAGCACAGATACGCAGTATTTT
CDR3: CASSFLGSSTDTQYF

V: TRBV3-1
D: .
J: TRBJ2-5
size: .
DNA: TGTGCCAGCAGCCGCGGACAATGGGAGACCCAGTACTTC
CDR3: CASSRGQWETQYF

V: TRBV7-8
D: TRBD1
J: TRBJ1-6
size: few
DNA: TGTGCCAGCAGCATCAGACAGGGAGTTTCACCCCTCCACTTT
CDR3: CASSIRQGVSPLHF

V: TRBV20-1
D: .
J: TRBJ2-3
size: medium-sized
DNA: TGCAGTGCTACGGACGGGATCACAGATACGCAGTATTTT
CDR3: CSATDGITDTQYF

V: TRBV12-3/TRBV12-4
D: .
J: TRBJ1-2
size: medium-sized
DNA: TGTGCCATCAGCAGGGATAACTATGGCTACACCTTC
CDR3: CAISRDNYGYTF

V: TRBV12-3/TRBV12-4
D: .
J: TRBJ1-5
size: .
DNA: TGTGCCAGCAGCGGGGTAAATAGCAATCAGCCCCAGCATTTT
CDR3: CASSGVNSNQPQHF

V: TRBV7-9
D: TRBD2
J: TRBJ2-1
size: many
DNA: TGTGCCAGCAGCTTATTACCCAACCTAGCGGGAGGGGGACATAATGAGCAGTTCTTC
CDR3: CASSLLPNLAGGGHNEQFF

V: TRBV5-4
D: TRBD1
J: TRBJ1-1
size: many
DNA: TGTGCCAGCAGCTTGGGACAGGGTATAGCAAACACTGAAGCTTTCTTT
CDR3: CASSLGQGIANTEAFF

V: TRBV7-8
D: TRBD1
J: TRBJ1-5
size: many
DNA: TGTGCCAGCATACCAGGGGGGGCCGGGGAGAGCAATCAGCCCCAGCATTTT
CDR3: CASIPGGAGESNQPQHF

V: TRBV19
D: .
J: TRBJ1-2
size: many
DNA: TGTGCCAGTAGTATTTCGGTCCAAAGCTACACCTTC
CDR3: CASSISVQSYTF

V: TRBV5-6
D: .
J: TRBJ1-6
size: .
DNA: TGTGCCAGCAGCTGGAGGCAGGGAGGAGGTTTTTCACCCCTCCACTTT
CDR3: CASSWRQGGGFSPLHF

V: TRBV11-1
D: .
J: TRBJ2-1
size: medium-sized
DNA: TGTGCCAGCAGCTCGGGCCCTATCTATCGTAATGAGCAGTTCTTC
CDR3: CASSSGPIYRNEQFF

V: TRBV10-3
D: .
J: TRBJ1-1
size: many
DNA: TGTGCCATCAGTGAAGATACTGAAGCTTTCTTT
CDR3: CAISEDTEAFF

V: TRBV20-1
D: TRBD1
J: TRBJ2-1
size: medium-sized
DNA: TGCAGTGCTTCCGGACAGGGGGCAAATGAGCAGTTCTTC
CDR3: CSASGQGANEQFF

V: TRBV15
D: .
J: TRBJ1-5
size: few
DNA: TGTGCCACCAGCAGGGAGATAGGCAATCAGCCCCAGCATTTT
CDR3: CATSREIGNQPQHF

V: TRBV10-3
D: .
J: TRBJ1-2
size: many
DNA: TGTGCCATCAGTGGGGGCGAGCAGGGCCCCTATGGCTACACCTTC
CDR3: CAISGGEQGPYGYTF

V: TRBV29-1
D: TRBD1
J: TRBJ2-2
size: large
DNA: TGCAGCGTTGTAGGGACAGGGGGCCCCGGGGAGCTGTTTTTT
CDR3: CSVVGTGGPGELFF

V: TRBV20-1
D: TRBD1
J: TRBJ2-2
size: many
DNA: TGCAGTGCTCTCGGACAGGGTGACACCGGGGAGCTGTTTTTT
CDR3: CSALGQGDTGELFF

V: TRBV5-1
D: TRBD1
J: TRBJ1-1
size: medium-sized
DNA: TGCGCCAGCAGCTTGGCTTCCAGGGGGGACCTCACTGAAGCTTTCTTT
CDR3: CASSLASRGDLTEAFF

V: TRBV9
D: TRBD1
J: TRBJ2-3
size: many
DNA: TGTGCCAGCAGCGCCCGGACAGGACCTGACACAGATACGCAGTATTTT
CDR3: CASSARTGPDTDTQYF

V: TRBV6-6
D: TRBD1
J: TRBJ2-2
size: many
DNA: TGTGCCAGCAGGGGCCAGGGGGCAGGGGAGCTGTTTTTT
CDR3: CASRGQGAGELFF

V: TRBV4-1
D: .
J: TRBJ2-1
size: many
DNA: TGCGCCAGCAGCCAAGCCGATAGCGCCCATGAGCAGTTCTTC
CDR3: CASSQADSAHEQFF

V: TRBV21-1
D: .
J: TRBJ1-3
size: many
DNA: TGTGCCAGCAGCACACGACAGGGTGGAAACACCATATATTTT
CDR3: CASSTRQGGNTIYF

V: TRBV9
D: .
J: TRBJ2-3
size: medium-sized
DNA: TGTGCCAGCAGCGTAGGGGGGTACACAGATACGCAGTATTTT
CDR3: CASSVGGYTDTQYF